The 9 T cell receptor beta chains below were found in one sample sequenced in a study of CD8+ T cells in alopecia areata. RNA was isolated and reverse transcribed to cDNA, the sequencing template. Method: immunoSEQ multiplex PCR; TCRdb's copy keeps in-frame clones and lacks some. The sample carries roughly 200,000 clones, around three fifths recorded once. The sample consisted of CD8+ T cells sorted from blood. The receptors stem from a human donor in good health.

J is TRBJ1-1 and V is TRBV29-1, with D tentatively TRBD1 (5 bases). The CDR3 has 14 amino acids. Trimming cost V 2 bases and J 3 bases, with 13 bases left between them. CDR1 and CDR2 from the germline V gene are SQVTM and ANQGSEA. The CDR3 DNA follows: TGCAGCGTTGAATTCGCGGGACCTTACACTGAAGCTTTCTTT. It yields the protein CSVEFAGPYTEAFF. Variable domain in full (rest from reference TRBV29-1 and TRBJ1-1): SAVISQKPSRDICQRGTSLTIQCQVDSQVTMMFWYRQQPGQSLTLIATANQGSEATYESGFVIDKFPISRPNLTFSTLTVSNMSPEDSSIYLCSVEFAGPYTEAFFGQGTRLTVV.

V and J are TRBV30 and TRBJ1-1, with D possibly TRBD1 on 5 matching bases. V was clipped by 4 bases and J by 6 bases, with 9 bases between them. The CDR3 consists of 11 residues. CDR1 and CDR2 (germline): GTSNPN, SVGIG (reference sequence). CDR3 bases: TGTGCCTGGAAACCGGGGCCTGAAGCTTTCTTT. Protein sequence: CAWKPGPEAFF.

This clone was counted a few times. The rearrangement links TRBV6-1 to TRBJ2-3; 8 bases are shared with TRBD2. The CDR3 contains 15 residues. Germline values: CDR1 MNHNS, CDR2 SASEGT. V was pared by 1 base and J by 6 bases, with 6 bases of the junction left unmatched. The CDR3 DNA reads TGTGCCAGCAGTGAAGGGGGACTAGAATGGGATACGCAGTATTTT. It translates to CASSEGGLEWDTQYF.

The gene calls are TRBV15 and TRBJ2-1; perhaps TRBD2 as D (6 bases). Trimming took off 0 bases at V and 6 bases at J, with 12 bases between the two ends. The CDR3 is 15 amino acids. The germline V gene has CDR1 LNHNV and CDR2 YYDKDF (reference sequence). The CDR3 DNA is TGTGCCACCAGCAGAGACGGAGGGATCGGCAATGAGCAGTTCTTC. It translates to CATSRDGGIGNEQFF.

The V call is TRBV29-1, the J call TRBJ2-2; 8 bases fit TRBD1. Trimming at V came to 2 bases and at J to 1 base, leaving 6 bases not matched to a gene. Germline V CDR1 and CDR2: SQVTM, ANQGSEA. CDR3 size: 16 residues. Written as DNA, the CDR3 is TGCAGCGTTGAATCAGGGGGCGGGTGGAACACCGGGGAGCTGTTTTTT. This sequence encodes CSVESGGGWNTGELFF.

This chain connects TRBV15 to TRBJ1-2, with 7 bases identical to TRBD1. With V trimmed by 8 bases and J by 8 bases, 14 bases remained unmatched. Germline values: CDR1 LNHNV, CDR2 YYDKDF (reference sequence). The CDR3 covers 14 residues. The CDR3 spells CATHSITGDRGYTF. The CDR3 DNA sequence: TGTGCCACCCATAGCATCACAGGGGATCGGGGCTACACCTTC.

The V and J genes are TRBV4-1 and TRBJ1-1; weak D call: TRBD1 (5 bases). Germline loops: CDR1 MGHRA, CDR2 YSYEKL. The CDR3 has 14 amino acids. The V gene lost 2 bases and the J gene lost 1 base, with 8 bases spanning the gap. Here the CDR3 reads CASSQQGGNTEAFF. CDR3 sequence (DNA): TGCGCCAGCAGCCAACAGGGAGGGAACACTGAAGCTTTCTTT.

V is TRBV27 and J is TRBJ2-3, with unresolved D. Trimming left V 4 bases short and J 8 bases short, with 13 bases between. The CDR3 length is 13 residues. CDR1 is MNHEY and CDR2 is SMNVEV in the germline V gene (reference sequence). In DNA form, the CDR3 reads TGTGCCAGCAGTTCCTCCCCCGGCGGTACGCAGTATTTT. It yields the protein CASSSSPGGTQYF.

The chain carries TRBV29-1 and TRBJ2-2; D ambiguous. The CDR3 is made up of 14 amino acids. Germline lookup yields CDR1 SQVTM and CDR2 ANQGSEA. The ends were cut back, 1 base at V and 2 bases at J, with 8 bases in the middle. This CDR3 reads CSVEGGRNTGELFF. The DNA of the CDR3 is TGCAGCGTTGAAGGCGGTCGAAACACCGGGGAGCTGTTTTTT.